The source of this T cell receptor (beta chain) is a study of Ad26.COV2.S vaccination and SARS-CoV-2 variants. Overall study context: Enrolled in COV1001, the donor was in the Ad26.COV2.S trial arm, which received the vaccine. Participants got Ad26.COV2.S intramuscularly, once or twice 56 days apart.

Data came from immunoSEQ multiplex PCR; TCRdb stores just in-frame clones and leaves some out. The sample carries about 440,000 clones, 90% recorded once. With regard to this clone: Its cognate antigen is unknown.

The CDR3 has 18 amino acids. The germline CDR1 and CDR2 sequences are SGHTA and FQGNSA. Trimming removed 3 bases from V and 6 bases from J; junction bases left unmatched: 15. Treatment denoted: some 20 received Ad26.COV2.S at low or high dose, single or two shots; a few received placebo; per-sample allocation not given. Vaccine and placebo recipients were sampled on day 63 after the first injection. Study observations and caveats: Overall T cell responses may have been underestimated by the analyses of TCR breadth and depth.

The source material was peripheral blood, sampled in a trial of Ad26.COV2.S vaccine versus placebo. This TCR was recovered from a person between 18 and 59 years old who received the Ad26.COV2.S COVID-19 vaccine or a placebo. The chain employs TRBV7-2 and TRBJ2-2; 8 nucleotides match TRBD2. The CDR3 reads CASSLTSVTSDRAGELFF. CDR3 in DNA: TGTGCCAGCAGCTTGACTAGCGTCACCTCTGATCGGGCCGGGGAGCTGTTTTTT. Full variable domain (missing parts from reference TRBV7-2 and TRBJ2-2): GAGVSQSPSNKVTEKGKDVELRCDPISGHTALYWYRQSLGQGLEFLIYFQGNSAPDKSGLPSDRFSAERTGGSVSTLTIQRTQQEDSAVYLCASSLTSVTSDRAGELFFGEGSRLTVL.